A selection of T cell receptor beta chains follows, all from one sample in a study of blood T cell repertoires in COVID-19. Method: immunoSEQ multiplex PCR; TCRdb's copy keeps in-frame clones and lacks some. The repertoire holds 130,000 to 150,000 clones, 70% to 90% seen once, with approximately 8% in the top ten. Sequencing used peripheral blood. All receptors come from a woman aged 55-70 years with COVID-19, enrolled during active disease. Each CDR3 is given with its conserved first and last residue. D genes are given only for firm matches. Clone size is given for some rows only: seen once, a few or many times, or a class if the clone is expanded.

clone size: -
V gene: TRBV7-8
D gene: -
CDR3 length: 12
J gene: TRBJ2-7
CDR3 protein: CASSLEGAGQYF
CDR3 DNA: TGTGCCAGCAGCTTGGAAGGCGCGGGGCAGTACTTC

clone size: -
V gene: TRBV15
D gene: TRBD1
CDR3 length: 14
J gene: TRBJ1-1
CDR3 protein: CATTPGQPNTEAFF
CDR3 DNA: TGTGCCACTACCCCGGGACAGCCGAACACTGAAGCTTTCTTT

clone size: -
V gene: TRBV19
D gene: TRBD1
CDR3 length: 15
J gene: TRBJ1-2
CDR3 protein: CASTRSWTGNSGYTF
CDR3 DNA: TGTGCCAGTACCAGATCGTGGACAGGGAATAGCGGCTACACCTTC

clone size: -
V gene: TRBV12-3/TRBV12-4
D gene: -
CDR3 length: 13
J gene: TRBJ1-4
CDR3 protein: CASSRGGDEKLFF
CDR3 DNA: TGTGCCAGCTCCCGGGGGGGGGACGAAAAACTGTTTTTT

clone size: -
V gene: TRBV30
D gene: -
CDR3 length: 13
J gene: TRBJ1-4
CDR3 protein: CASRPGVNEKLFF
CDR3 DNA: TGTGCCTCCAGACCGGGAGTTAATGAAAAACTGTTTTTT

clone size: -
V gene: TRBV10-3
D gene: TRBD1
CDR3 length: 17
J gene: TRBJ1-5
CDR3 protein: CAISESGTAYSNQPQHF
CDR3 DNA: TGTGCCATCAGTGAGTCTGGGACAGCGTATAGCAATCAGCCCCAGCATTTT

clone size: -
V gene: TRBV5-5
D gene: TRBD1
CDR3 length: 17
J gene: TRBJ2-7
CDR3 protein: CASSFRSTGGFSYEQYF
CDR3 DNA: TGTGCCAGCAGCTTTAGATCGACAGGGGGCTTCTCCTACGAGCAGTACTTC

clone size: once
V gene: TRBV20-1
D gene: -
CDR3 length: 12
J gene: TRBJ2-3
CDR3 protein: CSASRQTDTQYF
CDR3 DNA: TGCAGTGCTAGTCGCCAGACAGATACGCAGTATTTT

clone size: -
V gene: TRBV5-4
D gene: TRBD2
CDR3 length: 18
J gene: TRBJ2-2
CDR3 protein: CASSPGGASGENTGELFF
CDR3 DNA: TGTGCCAGCAGCCCCGGCGGGGCTAGCGGGGAAAACACCGGGGAGCTGTTTTTT

clone size: -
V gene: TRBV6-2/TRBV6-3
D gene: TRBD1
CDR3 length: 15
J gene: TRBJ2-2
CDR3 protein: CASSLGTANTGELFF
CDR3 DNA: TGTGCCAGCAGCCTTGGGACAGCGAACACCGGGGAGCTGTTTTTT

clone size: once
V gene: TRBV15
D gene: TRBD2
CDR3 length: 17
J gene: TRBJ2-3
CDR3 protein: CATSLRLAGFSTDTQYF
CDR3 DNA: TGTGCCACCAGCCTCAGACTAGCGGGATTTAGCACAGATACGCAGTATTTT

clone size: -
V gene: TRBV27
D gene: -
CDR3 length: 16
J gene: TRBJ2-1
CDR3 protein: CASSLRRWTLYNEQFF
CDR3 DNA: TGTGCCAGCAGTTTAAGGCGGTGGACACTTTACAATGAGCAGTTCTTC

clone size: few
V gene: TRBV19
D gene: TRBD1
CDR3 length: 15
J gene: TRBJ1-5
CDR3 protein: CASLPQGVGNQPQHF
CDR3 DNA: TGTGCCAGCCTACCCCAGGGGGTGGGCAATCAGCCCCAGCATTTT

clone size: few
V gene: TRBV19
D gene: -
CDR3 length: 15
J gene: TRBJ1-6
CDR3 protein: CASRPSPWENSPLHF
CDR3 DNA: TGTGCCAGTCGTCCTTCGCCATGGGAGAATTCACCCCTCCACTTT

clone size: -
V gene: TRBV19
D gene: -
CDR3 length: 15
J gene: TRBJ1-5
CDR3 protein: CASSISHGPHQPQHF
CDR3 DNA: TGTGCCAGTAGTATCTCTCACGGTCCACATCAGCCCCAGCATTTT

clone size: -
V gene: TRBV5-7
D gene: TRBD1
CDR3 length: 17
J gene: TRBJ1-4
CDR3 protein: CASSLYRGNLANEKLFF
CDR3 DNA: TGTGCCAGCAGCTTGTACAGGGGGAACCTGGCTAATGAAAAACTGTTTTTT

clone size: -
V gene: TRBV20-1
D gene: -
CDR3 length: 11
J gene: TRBJ1-2
CDR3 protein: CSATVNDGYTF
CDR3 DNA: TGCAGTGCTACAGTTAATGATGGCTACACCTTC

clone size: -
V gene: TRBV2
D gene: TRBD2
CDR3 length: 18
J gene: TRBJ2-3
CDR3 protein: CASSDETSGGANSDTQYF
CDR3 DNA: TGTGCCAGCAGTGACGAAACTAGCGGGGGGGCCAATTCAGATACGCAGTATTTT

clone size: -
V gene: TRBV29-1
D gene: -
CDR3 length: 15
J gene: TRBJ1-5
CDR3 protein: CSVADGFLGNQPQHF
CDR3 DNA: TGCAGCGTCGCCGACGGGTTTCTAGGCAATCAGCCCCAGCATTTT

clone size: -
V gene: TRBV6-5
D gene: TRBD1
CDR3 length: 14
J gene: TRBJ2-3
CDR3 protein: CASSYDRGADTQYF
CDR3 DNA: TGTGCCAGCAGTTACGACAGGGGAGCAGATACGCAGTATTTT

clone size: -
V gene: TRBV2
D gene: -
CDR3 length: 15
J gene: TRBJ1-6
CDR3 protein: CASSENQGFSSPLHF
CDR3 DNA: TGTGCCAGCAGTGAAAACCAGGGGTTTAGTTCACCCCTCCACTTT

clone size: once
V gene: TRBV12-3/TRBV12-4
D gene: TRBD1
CDR3 length: 13
J gene: TRBJ1-2
CDR3 protein: CASSLQGDYGYTF
CDR3 DNA: TGTGCCAGCAGTTTACAGGGGGACTATGGCTACACCTTC

clone size: -
V gene: TRBV7-8
D gene: -
CDR3 length: 16
J gene: TRBJ1-4
CDR3 protein: CASSLDGRPGPQLLFF
CDR3 DNA: TGTGCCAGCAGCTTAGACGGGAGACCAGGGCCTCAATTACTGTTTTTT

clone size: -
V gene: TRBV6-5
D gene: -
CDR3 length: 13
J gene: TRBJ1-2
CDR3 protein: CASSYRVNYGYTF
CDR3 DNA: TGTGCCAGCAGTTACCGGGTTAACTATGGCTACACCTTC

clone size: -
V gene: TRBV12-3/TRBV12-4
D gene: TRBD1
CDR3 length: 13
J gene: TRBJ1-6
CDR3 protein: CASSRQGNSPLHF
CDR3 DNA: TGTGCCAGCAGCCGACAGGGGAATTCACCCCTCCACTTT

clone size: -
V gene: TRBV3-1/TRBV3-2
D gene: TRBD2
CDR3 length: 14
J gene: TRBJ2-1
CDR3 protein: CASSQMTSSNEQFF
CDR3 DNA: TGTGCCAGCAGCCAGATGACTAGCTCCAATGAGCAGTTCTTC

clone size: -
V gene: TRBV12-5
D gene: -
CDR3 length: 10
J gene: TRBJ2-7
CDR3 protein: CASGGQEQYF
CDR3 DNA: TGTGCTAGTGGCGGACAGGAGCAGTACTTC

clone size: -
V gene: TRBV9
D gene: TRBD1
CDR3 length: 16
J gene: TRBJ2-7
CDR3 protein: CASSMRQGDNPYEQYF
CDR3 DNA: TGTGCCAGCAGCATGAGACAGGGGGACAATCCCTACGAGCAGTACTTC

clone size: -
V gene: TRBV5-5
D gene: -
CDR3 length: 12
J gene: TRBJ2-7
CDR3 protein: CASSFTGLEQYF
CDR3 DNA: TGTGCCAGCAGCTTTACAGGGTTGGAGCAGTACTTC

clone size: -
V gene: TRBV7-2
D gene: TRBD2
CDR3 length: 16
J gene: TRBJ2-1
CDR3 protein: CASSGGGAGGLNEQFF
CDR3 DNA: TGTGCCAGCAGCGGCGGGGGAGCGGGGGGCCTCAATGAGCAGTTCTTC

clone size: -
V gene: TRBV9
D gene: TRBD1
CDR3 length: 16
J gene: TRBJ2-1
CDR3 protein: CASSLTGGATYNEQFF
CDR3 DNA: TGTGCCAGCAGCCTAACAGGGGGCGCGACCTACAATGAGCAGTTCTTC

clone size: -
V gene: TRBV6-2/TRBV6-3
D gene: TRBD2
CDR3 length: 15
J gene: TRBJ2-1
CDR3 protein: CASSFLSGDYNEQFF
CDR3 DNA: TGTGCCAGCAGTTTCCTCAGCGGGGACTACAATGAGCAGTTCTTC

clone size: -
V gene: TRBV19
D gene: -
CDR3 length: 14
J gene: TRBJ1-2
CDR3 protein: CASSIMYGGYGYTF
CDR3 DNA: TGTGCCAGTAGTATTATGTATGGGGGGTATGGCTACACCTTC

clone size: -
V gene: TRBV11-3
D gene: TRBD2
CDR3 length: 15
J gene: TRBJ2-2
CDR3 protein: CASSLTGGGPGELFF
CDR3 DNA: TGTGCCAGCAGCTTAACGGGGGGGGGCCCCGGGGAGCTGTTTTTT

clone size: -
V gene: TRBV4-1
D gene: TRBD2
CDR3 length: 19
J gene: TRBJ2-1
CDR3 protein: CASSQDRTSGGAVGDEQFF
CDR3 DNA: TGCGCCAGCAGCCAAGATCGGACTAGCGGGGGGGCGGTAGGCGATGAGCAGTTCTTC

clone size: -
V gene: TRBV19
D gene: -
CDR3 length: 14
J gene: TRBJ2-3
CDR3 protein: CASSGGVSTDTQYF
CDR3 DNA: TGTGCCAGTAGTGGCGGGGTTAGCACAGATACGCAGTATTTT

clone size: -
V gene: TRBV5-1
D gene: -
CDR3 length: 17
J gene: TRBJ2-2
CDR3 protein: CASSARSPGGDTGELFF
CDR3 DNA: TGCGCCAGCAGCGCCAGGTCCCCGGGGGGCGACACCGGGGAGCTGTTTTTT

clone size: -
V gene: TRBV10-3
D gene: TRBD1
CDR3 length: 22
J gene: TRBJ2-5
CDR3 protein: CAISGPSREKFGLGQGRETQYF
CDR3 DNA: TGTGCCATCAGTGGACCTAGTCGCGAGAAGTTTGGCTTGGGACAGGGACGGGAGACCCAGTACTTC

clone size: -
V gene: TRBV7-3
D gene: -
CDR3 length: 13
J gene: TRBJ1-1
CDR3 protein: CASSLEGDTEAFF
CDR3 DNA: TGTGCCAGCAGCTTGGAAGGAGACACTGAAGCTTTCTTT

clone size: -
V gene: TRBV13
D gene: -
CDR3 length: 14
J gene: TRBJ1-3
CDR3 protein: CASSKEGAGNTIYF
CDR3 DNA: TGTGCCAGCAGCAAAGAGGGGGCTGGAAACACCATATATTTT

clone size: -
V gene: TRBV19
D gene: TRBD1
CDR3 length: 13
J gene: TRBJ1-4
CDR3 protein: CASGGQGIQKLFF
CDR3 DNA: TGTGCCAGCGGGGGACAGGGGATTCAAAAACTGTTTTTT

clone size: -
V gene: TRBV9
D gene: TRBD1
CDR3 length: 14
J gene: TRBJ1-4
CDR3 protein: CASSVDRGNEKLFF
CDR3 DNA: TGTGCCAGCAGCGTCGACAGGGGGAATGAAAAACTGTTTTTT

clone size: -
V gene: TRBV19
D gene: -
CDR3 length: 12
J gene: TRBJ1-2
CDR3 protein: CASNNRVGGYTF
CDR3 DNA: TGTGCCAGTAACAACAGGGTGGGTGGCTACACCTTC

clone size: -
V gene: TRBV13
D gene: TRBD1
CDR3 length: 14
J gene: TRBJ2-1
CDR3 protein: CASVRGQSYNEQFF
CDR3 DNA: TGTGCCAGCGTTAGGGGGCAATCCTACAATGAGCAGTTCTTC

clone size: once
V gene: TRBV7-9
D gene: -
CDR3 length: 14
J gene: TRBJ2-7
CDR3 protein: CASSLGEGAYEQYF
CDR3 DNA: TGTGCCAGCAGCTTAGGAGAGGGGGCCTACGAGCAGTACTTC

clone size: -
V gene: TRBV19
D gene: -
CDR3 length: 14
J gene: TRBJ1-5
CDR3 protein: CASSAGQGYQPQHF
CDR3 DNA: TGTGCCAGTAGTGCGGGGCAGGGCTACCAGCCCCAGCATTTT

clone size: once
V gene: TRBV19
D gene: -
CDR3 length: 15
J gene: TRBJ1-2
CDR3 protein: CASSIGGFIPYGYTF
CDR3 DNA: TGTGCCAGTAGTATTGGGGGGTTCATACCGTATGGCTACACCTTC

clone size: -
V gene: TRBV11-3
D gene: TRBD2
CDR3 length: 20
J gene: TRBJ2-3
CDR3 protein: CASSSGLFLAGDSGPDTQYF
CDR3 DNA: TGTGCCAGCAGCTCGGGCTTATTTCTAGCGGGGGACTCTGGTCCAGATACGCAGTATTTT

clone size: -
V gene: TRBV6-6
D gene: -
CDR3 length: 12
J gene: TRBJ2-1
CDR3 protein: CASRIGAYEQFF
CDR3 DNA: TGTGCCAGCAGGATAGGGGCGTATGAGCAGTTCTTC

clone size: -
V gene: TRBV4-3
D gene: -
CDR3 length: 12
J gene: TRBJ2-2
CDR3 protein: CASSQSVGELFF
CDR3 DNA: TGCGCCAGCAGCCAGAGTGTCGGGGAGCTGTTTTTT

clone size: -
V gene: TRBV5-6
D gene: TRBD1
CDR3 length: 13
J gene: TRBJ2-7
CDR3 protein: CASSFGQGGEQYF
CDR3 DNA: TGTGCCAGCAGCTTCGGACAGGGGGGCGAGCAGTACTTC